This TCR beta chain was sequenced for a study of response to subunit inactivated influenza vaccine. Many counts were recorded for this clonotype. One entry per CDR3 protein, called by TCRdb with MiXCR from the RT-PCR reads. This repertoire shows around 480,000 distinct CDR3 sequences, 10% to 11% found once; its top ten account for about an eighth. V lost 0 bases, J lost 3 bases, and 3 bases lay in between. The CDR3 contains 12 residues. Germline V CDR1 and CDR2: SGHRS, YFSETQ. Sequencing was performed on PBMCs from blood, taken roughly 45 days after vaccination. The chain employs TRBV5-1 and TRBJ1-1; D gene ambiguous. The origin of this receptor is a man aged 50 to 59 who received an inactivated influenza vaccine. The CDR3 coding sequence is TGCGCCAGCAGCTTGGACTACACTGAAGCTTTCTTT. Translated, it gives CASSLDYTEAFF. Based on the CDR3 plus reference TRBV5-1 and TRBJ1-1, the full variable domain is KAGVTQTPRYLIKTRGQQVTLSCSPISGHRSVSWYQQTPGQGLQFLFEYFSETQRNKGNFPGRFSGRQFSNSRSEMNVSTLELGDSALYLCASSLDYTEAFFGQGTRLTVV.